Listed below are T cell receptor beta chains from one sample, sequenced in a study of human T cells and chemical hapten exposure. TCRdb ran MiXCR on the 5' RACE reads and lists one entry per CDR3 protein. The sample contains tens of thousands of distinct CDR3 sequences, about 16% of which appear only once. The receptors here all came from a female donor in good health. The CDR3 runs from the conserved cysteine through the conserved F or W. D genes are given only for firm matches. The size entry is marked missing in some rows and otherwise reads once, few, many or a size class.

>TRBJ1-4|15|TRBD1|TRBV10-3|-
CAISDPGQGIEKLFF
TGTGCCATCAGTGATCCGGGACAGGGTATTGAAAAACTGTTTTTT
>TRBJ2-5|15|-|TRBV4-3|many
CASSRELLSSGTQYF
TGCGCCAGCAGCCGTGAGTTGCTGTCTTCAGGGACCCAGTACTTC
>TRBJ1-1|12|-|TRBV29-1|-
CSVGGTYTEAFF
TGCAGCGTTGGAGGGACCTACACTGAAGCTTTCTTT
>TRBJ1-1|11|-|TRBV28|many
CASSLSTEAFF
TGTGCCAGCAGTTTGAGCACTGAAGCTTTCTTT
>TRBJ2-7|14|-|TRBV9|-
CASSVGGLGEEQYF
TGTGCCAGCAGCGTAGGGGGCCTAGGTGAAGAGCAGTACTTC
>TRBJ1-1|16|-|TRBV11-2|-
CASSPNPWVMNTEAFF
TGTGCCAGCAGCCCAAATCCGTGGGTGATGAACACTGAAGCTTTCTTT
>TRBJ2-2|18|TRBD2|TRBV3-1|-
CASSPHGTSGMNTGELFF
TGTGCCAGCAGCCCCCACGGGACTAGCGGGATGAACACCGGGGAGCTGTTTTTT
>TRBJ1-1|15|TRBD1|TRBV10-3|few
CAITMGPSGGTEAFF
TGTGCCATCACAATGGGACCCTCAGGGGGCACTGAAGCTTTCTTT
>TRBJ2-5|15|-|TRBV5-1|few
CASSSLETSQETQYF
TGCGCCAGCAGCTCTTTAGAGACCTCCCAAGAGACCCAGTACTTC
>TRBJ2-1|14|-|TRBV29-1|-
CSVEGGRGANEQFF
TGCAGCGTTGAGGGAGGCCGGGGGGCCAATGAGCAGTTCTTC
>TRBJ2-7|14|-|TRBV7-9|-
CASSLAPGVHEQYF
TGTGCCAGCAGCTTAGCACCAGGGGTCCACGAGCAGTACTTC
>TRBJ2-1|17|-|TRBV2|many
CASSSPPPRSSYNEQFF
TGTGCCAGCAGTTCTCCCCCCCCGAGGAGCTCCTACAATGAGCAGTTCTTC
>TRBJ2-1|15|TRBD2|TRBV7-2|few
CASSSLAPLRSEQFF
TGTGCCAGCAGCTCACTAGCGCCCTTGAGGAGTGAGCAGTTCTTC
>TRBJ2-7|14|-|TRBV5-1|few
CASSLVTGLNEQYF
TGCGCCAGCAGCTTGGTAACAGGGCTAAACGAGCAGTACTTC